The clone carrying this T cell receptor (beta chain) was detected many times. The target antigen is unknown. Breast cancer patients provided tissue from their axillary draining lymph nodes. This CDR3 has 15 amino acids. CDR1 and CDR2 (germline): SGHAT, FQDESV (reference sequence). The V segment lost 0 bases and the J segment 4 bases; nucleotides outside the gene matches: 6. The data originate from a study of breast tumors, draining lymph nodes, adjacent tissues. Overall study results and limits: Compared with lymph nodes, tumors were less diverse; compared with nontumor tissue, more. Findings are consistent with lymph node origin and intratumoral expansion of most tumor T cells. Data only fit, rather than demonstrated, lymph node origin of most tumor T cells. Compared with basal-like, luminal-like tumors shared significantly more repertoire with nontumor tissue.

TCRdb independently ran MiXCR on the multiplex PCR reads; one entry per CDR3 protein. The data hold approximately 230,000 distinct CDR3 sequences, with nearly 35% observed a single time. The sequence was collected from a female donor with breast cancer. Some clones in this sample may be carry-over from other donors' samples. This chain uses TRBV11-1 with TRBJ2-7, with 7 bases that match TRBD1. The sequencing input was axillary lymph node tissue. The CDR3, as DNA: TGTGCCAGCAGCTTAGCGTCGGCAGGGGGATACGAGCAGTACTTC. Its protein is CASSLASAGGYEQYF. Variable domain in full (rest from reference TRBV11-1 and TRBJ2-7): EAEVAQSPRYKITEKSQAVAFWCDPISGHATLYWYRQILGQGPELLVQFQDESVVDDSQLPKDRFSAERLKGVDSTLKIQPAELGDSAMYLCASSLASAGGYEQYFGPGTRLTVT.